Below, 19 T cell receptor beta chains from the same sample are listed, as sequenced in a study of siplizumab effects on memory and regulatory T cells. Produced via immunoSEQ multiplex PCR; TCRdb's table is partial and in-frame only. Among 9,200 or so clones listed, almost 70% were seen once. Sequenced material: effector memory CD8+ T cells sorted from blood. The subset is: unstimulated CD8+ effector memory T cells. Source of these receptors: a human donor in good health.

In its sample, this clone ranks as medium-sized. The V call is TRBV27, the J call TRBJ1-2, with D possibly matching TRBD1 (6 bases). This CDR3 is built from 15 residues. Trimming removed 2 bases at V and 6 bases at J, with 16 bases between. In germline, CDR1 is MNHEY, CDR2 SMNVEV (reference sequence). The CDR3 DNA follows: TGTGCCAGCAGTTTAAGCCCGGGGACATATCATGGCTACACCTTC. Translating it yields CASSLSPGTYHGYTF.

J is TRBJ1-1 and V is TRBV4-1; TRBD1 might be the D (6 bases). Trimming shortened V by 3 bases and J by 1 base, and 12 bases separated the two germline ends. Germline CDR1 MGHRA, CDR2 YSYEKL. The CDR3 runs 15 residues. The CDR3 reads CASSHSLTGNTEAFF. The CDR3 bases are TGCGCCAGCAGCCACTCCTTGACAGGGAACACTGAAGCTTTCTTT.

The CDR3 loop is CASSPGPGHPTQYF. For the CDR3, the DNA is TGTGCCAGCAGCCCGGGACCGGGACACCCTACGCAGTATTTT. V and J are TRBV7-9 and TRBJ2-3, with TRBD1 as a possible D gene (6 bases). V was shortened by 5 bases and J by 8 bases, with 17 bases between the two germline ends. Germline-derived CDR1 and CDR2 are SEHNR and FQNEAQ (reference sequence). The CDR3 is made up of 14 amino acids.

The chain recombines TRBV15 with TRBJ1-3, with 7 bases that match TRBD1. Unmatched junction bases numbered 6, after V lost 5 bases and J lost 2 bases. Germline CDR1 is LNHNV and CDR2 is YYDKDF (reference sequence). This CDR3 is 15 amino acids long. The DNA for the CDR3 is TGTGCCACCAGCCCCGACAGGGATCCTGGAAACACCATATATTTT. It translates to CATSPDRDPGNTIYF. The whole variable domain, filled in from reference TRBV15 and TRBJ1-3, reads DAMVIQNPRYQVTQFGKPVTLSCSQTLNHNVMYWYQQKSSQAPKLLFHYYDKDFNNEADTPDNFQSRRPNTSFCFLDIRSPGLGDTAMYLCATSPDRDPGNTIYFGEGSWLTVV.

Comments on this clone: At one end, the junction sequence differs from germline, possibly due to a read error. The CDR3 DNA sequence: TGTGCCATCAGTGAGACAGGGAACACAGGGGCAACTAATGAAAAACTGTTTTTT. It specifies CAISETGNTGATNEKLFF. The chain joins TRBV6-1 to TRBJ1-4, with TRBD1 identical over 7 bases. CDR3 length: 18 residues. The germline V gene has CDR1 MNHNS and CDR2 SASEGT.

The chain combines TRBV7-3 with TRBJ2-1; 13 positions agree with TRBD2. Trimming removed 5 bases from V and 6 bases from J; junction bases left unmatched: 4. Germline assignment: CDR1 SGHTA and CDR2 FQGTGA. The CDR3 spans 15 residues. CDR3 sequence reads: CASSLTSGRANEQFF. DNA for the CDR3: TGTGCCAGCAGCCTTACTAGCGGGAGGGCCAATGAGCAGTTCTTC.

This sequence joins TRBV5-1 and TRBJ2-3; 10 bases are shared with TRBD2. The CDR3 length is 15 residues. J was trimmed by 4 bases and V by 4 bases; bases with no gene match: 6. Germline V CDR1 and CDR2: SGHRS, YFSETQ. CDR3: CASSNVGTSADTQYF. The CDR3 DNA reads TGCGCCAGCAGCAATGTCGGGACTAGCGCAGATACGCAGTATTTT.

The chain is built from TRBV11-3 and TRBJ2-3; tentative D call: TRBD2 (5 bases). The CDR3 runs 14 residues. CDR1 is SGHNT and CDR2 is YENEEA in the germline V gene. The germline V and J ends were trimmed by 4 bases and 4 bases, with 12 bases remaining between them. The DNA for the CDR3 is TGTGCCAGCAGCTCCCGGACCGGGGCAGATACGCAGTATTTT. Translation gives CASSSRTGADTQYF.

This sequence joins TRBV15 and TRBJ1-6; D unclear. The V gene lost 0 bases and the J gene lost 9 bases, with 15 bases spanning the gap. Germline V gives CDR1 LNHNV, CDR2 YYDKDF (reference sequence). This CDR3 is 16 amino acids long. In DNA form, the CDR3 reads TGTGCCACCAGCAGAGAGGACGAGGGCCATTCTTCACCCCTCCACTTT. It specifies CATSREDEGHSSPLHF.

This rearrangement joins TRBV11-1 to TRBJ2-7; D may correspond to TRBD1 or TRBD2 (5 bases each). V shed 5 bases and J shed 0 bases, with 17 bases lying between them. Per germline, CDR1 SGHAT and CDR2 FQDESV (reference sequence). The CDR3 runs 16 residues. The CDR3 sequence: CASSPKGPEISYEQYF. Here the CDR3 DNA reads TGTGCCAGCAGCCCGAAGGGACCCGAGATCTCCTACGAGCAGTACTTC.

This sequence joins TRBV2 and TRBJ1-4; 11 bases agree with TRBD1. V trimming: 7 bases; J trimming: 8 bases; junction bases outside the gene matches: 9. The CDR3 spans 15 residues. The germline CDR1 and CDR2 sequences are SNHLY and FYNNEI. The CDR3 loop is CASTPRTGGMEKLFF. CDR3 DNA: TGTGCCAGCACCCCGAGGACAGGGGGCATGGAAAAACTGTTTTTT.

J is TRBJ2-3 and V is TRBV4-1; 9 nucleotides align to TRBD2. This CDR3 contains 17 residues. The V segment lost 3 bases and the J segment 4 bases; nucleotides outside the gene matches: 11. Germline CDR1 MGHRA, CDR2 YSYEKL. CDR3 region: CASSQVGTSRGPDTQYF. The CDR3 DNA sequence: TGCGCCAGCAGCCAGGTTGGGACTAGCCGTGGTCCAGATACGCAGTATTTT.

V is TRBV5-6 and J is TRBJ2-5; TRBD2 is a possible D gene (6 bases). CDR3 length: 15 amino acids. V gave up 4 bases and J gave up 5 bases, with 18 bases separating them. The V gene's germline CDR1 is SGHDT and CDR2 YYEEEE. CDR3 sequence reads: CASSRAGWSGETQYF. The CDR3 bases are TGTGCCAGCAGCCGCGCGGGGTGGTCGGGTGAGACCCAGTACTTC.

The chain couples TRBV7-9 to TRBJ2-7; no definite D call. This CDR3 is 13 amino acids long. Trimming took off 4 bases at V and 4 bases at J, with 11 bases between the two ends. Germline V gives CDR1 SEHNR, CDR2 FQNEAQ (reference sequence). CDR3 bases: TGTGCCAGCAGCTACACTACAAGTTACGAGCAGTACTTC. Translation: CASSYTTSYEQYF.

The chain couples TRBV7-9 to TRBJ1-3; D is unclear. Germline CDR1 is SEHNR and CDR2 is FQNEAQ (reference sequence). The ends were cut back, 5 bases at V and 7 bases at J, with 15 bases in the middle. The CDR3 is made up of 14 amino acids. The CDR3 bases are TGTGCCAGCAGCCCGACGGATGGTGCTAACACCATATATTTT. Encoded protein: CASSPTDGANTIYF.

The V gene is TRBV6-1, the J gene TRBJ1-5; D may be TRBD1 (5 bases). This CDR3 contains 16 residues. Germline V gene lookup returns CDR1 MNHNS and CDR2 SASEGT. The germline V and J ends were trimmed by 0 bases and 2 bases, with 11 bases remaining between them. The CDR3 here is CASSEAMGVGNQPQHF. In DNA, the CDR3 is TGTGCCAGCAGTGAAGCGATGGGGGTTGGCAATCAGCCCCAGCATTTT.

V gene TRBV2 combines with J gene TRBJ1-3, with 8 bases that match TRBD1. Germline-derived CDR1 and CDR2 are SNHLY and FYNNEI. The J segment lost 0 bases and the V segment lost 9 bases, leaving 4 bases of the junction unmatched. This CDR3 has 14 residues. As DNA, the CDR3 is TGTGCCAGGTCGACAGGGGACTCTGGAAACACCATATATTTT. Its protein is CARSTGDSGNTIYF.

The gene calls are TRBV7-8 and TRBJ1-4, with D perhaps TRBD1 (5 bases). Germline CDR1 is SGHVS and CDR2 is FQNEAQ. CDR3 length equals 16 residues. V gave up 4 bases and J gave up 6 bases, with 18 bases separating them. This chain's CDR3 is CASSYDPDIWDEKLFF. Written as DNA, the CDR3 is TGTGCCAGCAGCTACGATCCGGACATATGGGATGAAAAACTGTTTTTT.

The chain carries TRBV14 and TRBJ2-7, with D perhaps matching TRBD1 or TRBD2 (6 bases each). Germline V gene sequence: CDR1 SGHDN, CDR2 FVKESK. V shed 0 bases and J shed 3 bases, with 15 bases lying between them. The CDR3 covers 16 residues. As DNA, the CDR3 is TGTGCCAGCAGCCAAGATGACAGGCGGAGGGGCTACGAGCAGTACTTC. It specifies CASSQDDRRRGYEQYF.